Below are 24 T cell receptor beta chains sequenced from a single sample in a study of blood T cell repertoires in COVID-19. The data were produced by immunoSEQ multiplex PCR, yet TCRdb's version contains in-frame clones alone and is incomplete. The sample consists of some 400,000 clones, more than 75% of them appearing once. The sample taken for sequencing was PBMCs or T cells enriched from blood (not recorded which). The origin of the receptors is a man in his thirties or forties who had recovered from COVID-19.

CDR3 DNA: TGTGCCAGCAGTGAGGGAGAGCGGGAGACCCAGTACTTC. It translates to CASSEGERETQYF. V and J are TRBV6-1 and TRBJ2-5; possibly TRBD2 for D (5 bases). Trimming took 3 bases from V and 5 from J, leaving 10 bases between them. Germline assignment: CDR1 MNHNS and CDR2 SASEGT. There are 13 residues in the CDR3.

The gene calls are TRBV27 and TRBJ2-7, with 9 bases fitting TRBD2. Germline CDR1 reads MNHEY; CDR2 reads SMNVEV (reference sequence). The CDR3 has 14 residues. Losses at the gene ends were 2 bases for V and 5 bases for J; bases not matched to a gene: 4. CDR3 loop: CASSLSSGGNEQYF. CDR3 in DNA: TGTGCCAGCAGTTTAAGTAGCGGGGGCAACGAGCAGTACTTC.

The chain has TRBV6-5 and TRBJ2-7; 9 bases map to TRBD1. Germline V gene lookup returns CDR1 MNHEY and CDR2 SVGAGI. The CDR3 length is 15 residues. V was clipped by 4 bases and J by 1 base; unmatched bases: 5. CDR3 region: CASSFRDRGSYEQYF. CDR3 coding DNA: TGTGCCAGCAGTTTCCGAGACAGGGGGTCCTACGAGCAGTACTTC.

The V call is TRBV7-9, the J call TRBJ1-1; 8 bases match TRBD1. The CDR3 has 17 amino acids. The J segment lost 4 bases and the V segment lost 5 bases, leaving 15 bases of the junction unmatched. Germline V CDR1 and CDR2: SEHNR, FQNEAQ (reference sequence). The CDR3 reads CASSDPPWTGFGTEAFF. For the CDR3, the DNA is TGTGCCAGCAGCGACCCCCCCTGGACAGGGTTTGGCACTGAAGCTTTCTTT. Variable domain in full (rest from reference TRBV7-9 and TRBJ1-1): DTGVSQNPRHKITKRGQNVTFRCDPISEHNRLYWYRQTLGQGPEFLTYFQNEAQLEKSRLLSDRFSAERPKGSFSTLEIQRTEQGDSAMYLCASSDPPWTGFGTEAFFGQGTRLTVV.

This clone was observed a handful of times. CDR3 sequence reads: CAISESGGQQTQYF. The CDR3 bases are TGTGCCATCAGTGAGTCGGGGGGGCAACAGACGCAGTATTTT. The chain couples TRBV10-3 to TRBJ2-3; D may be TRBD2 (7 bases). Germline V lookup: CDR1 ENHRY, CDR2 SYGVKD. The CDR3 runs 14 residues. Trimming cost V 0 bases and J 9 bases, with 13 bases left between them.

This chain links TRBV25-1 with TRBJ1-6; TRBD1 might be the D (5 bases). This CDR3 has 14 amino acids. Per the germline V gene, CDR1 is MGHDK and CDR2 is SYGVNS. V lost 5 bases and J lost 4, with 9 bases in between. The CDR3 region has the DNA TGTGCCAGCAGTCCGGAGGGGTATAATTCACCCCTCCACTTT. It yields the protein CASSPEGYNSPLHF.

The chain uses TRBV10-2 and TRBJ2-7; TRBD1 agrees at 9 bases. The junction had 5 bases not matched to a gene; V was cut back by 8 bases and J by 3 bases. CDR1 WSHSY and CDR2 SAAADI come from the germline V gene. This CDR3 is 13 amino acids long. CDR3 region: CASGPDRGYEQYF. The CDR3 DNA sequence: TGCGCCAGCGGACCGGACAGGGGCTACGAGCAGTACTTC.

A remark on this clone: Other DNA sequences from this sample encode an identical CDR3 as well. The rearrangement uses TRBV9 and TRBJ1-2, with 8 bases lining up with TRBD1. The CDR3 loop spans 15 amino acids. Germline CDR1 reads SGDLS; CDR2 reads YYNGEE. The V segment lost 0 bases and the J segment 4 bases; nucleotides outside the gene matches: 5. The CDR3 DNA is TGTGCCAGCAGCGTAGAGGCAGGGGGCGTCTATGGCTACACCTTC. Its translation: CASSVEAGGVYGYTF.

The rearrangement joins TRBV19 to TRBJ1-1; the match to TRBD1 covers 9 bases. The CDR3 extends over 14 amino acids. V was clipped by 4 bases and J by 5 bases; unmatched bases: 5. Germline CDR1 and CDR2: LNHDA and SQIVND (reference sequence). This chain's CDR3 is CASSKGTGYTEAFF. CDR3 bases: TGTGCCAGTAGTAAGGGGACAGGGTATACTGAAGCTTTCTTT. Combining the CDR3 with reference TRBV19 and TRBJ1-1 gives the whole variable domain DGGITQSPKYLFRKEGQNVTLSCEQNLNHDAMYWYRQDPGQGLRLIYYSQIVNDFQKGDIAEGYSVSREKKESFPLTVTSAQKNPTAFYLCASSKGTGYTEAFFGQGTRLTVV.

This clone has only one observation. The chain has TRBV7-9 and TRBJ1-4; D not resolved. V was trimmed by 5 bases and J by 0 bases, leaving 16 bases between them. The CDR3 length is 17 residues. Per germline, CDR1 SEHNR and CDR2 FQNEAQ (reference sequence). Here the CDR3 DNA reads TGTGCCAGCAGCCCTAAAGGACGGGGTGCAACTAATGAAAAACTGTTTTTT. Its protein is CASSPKGRGATNEKLFF. Combining the CDR3 with reference TRBV7-9 and TRBJ1-4 gives the whole variable domain DTGVSQNPRHKITKRGQNVTFRCDPISEHNRLYWYRQTLGQGPEFLTYFQNEAQLEKSRLLSDRFSAERPKGSFSTLEIQRTEQGDSAMYLCASSPKGRGATNEKLFFGSGTQLSVL.

V gene TRBV25-1 combines with J gene TRBJ2-3; perhaps TRBD1 as D (5 bases). Germline CDR1 and CDR2: MGHDK and SYGVNS. This CDR3 comprises 14 residues. With 8 bases removed from V and 2 bases from J, the gap between germline ends came to 14 bases. The CDR3 nucleotides read TGTGCCAGCCAATCGACAGACTTCACAGATACGCAGTATTTT. It specifies CASQSTDFTDTQYF.

The chain combines TRBV19 with TRBJ1-2; D gene uncertain. This CDR3 comprises 15 residues. CDR1 and CDR2 (germline): LNHDA, SQIVND (reference sequence). Between the trimmed V and J ends, which lost 2 bases and 9 bases, there was a span of 19 bases. Here the CDR3 reads CASSIQYFTGYRYTF. The CDR3 DNA reads as TGTGCCAGTAGTATACAGTATTTCACCGGGTACCGCTACACCTTC.

J is TRBJ2-3 and V is TRBV11-2; TRBD2 aligns across 7 bases. This CDR3 contains 17 residues. The ends lost 2 bases at V and 0 bases at J; junction bases unmatched: 8. CDR1 is SGHAT and CDR2 is FQNNGV in the germline V gene. The DNA for the CDR3 is TGTGCCAGCAGCTTATCCCCGAGGCGGGGGAGCACAGATACGCAGTATTTT. Its protein product is CASSLSPRRGSTDTQYF.

The V call is TRBV6-2 or TRBV6-3, the J call TRBJ2-1, with a weak D call TRBD2 (5 bases). V was shortened by 4 bases and J by 7 bases, with 14 bases between the two germline ends. The germline CDR1 and CDR2 sequences are MNHEY and SVGEGT. CDR3 length: 14 residues. DNA of the CDR3: TGTGCCAGCAGTTTCCGGGCTAGCTGGAATGAGCAGTTCTTC. It encodes CASSFRASWNEQFF.

The chain is built from TRBV29-1 and TRBJ1-1; TRBD1 aligns across 7 bases. Losses at the gene ends were 3 bases for V and 6 bases for J; bases not matched to a gene: 4. The V gene's germline CDR1 is SQVTM and CDR2 ANQGSEA. This CDR3 is built from 12 residues. CDR3 nucleotide sequence: TGCAGCGTTGATCAGGGGGTGGCTGAAGCTTTCTTT. Translating it yields CSVDQGVAEAFF.

For the CDR3, the DNA is TGTGCCAGCAGTAACAGGGTCTCCACTGAAGCTTTCTTT. Amino acid sequence: CASSNRVSTEAFF. The chain uses TRBV6-5 and TRBJ1-1; perhaps TRBD1 as D (6 bases). V lost 5 bases, J lost 4 bases, and 11 bases lay in between. CDR3 size: 13 residues. Germline values: CDR1 MNHEY, CDR2 SVGAGI.

The rearrangement uses TRBV9 and TRBJ1-2, with a tentative D call TRBD1 (6 bases). The V end lost 4 bases, the J end lost 2 bases, and 15 bases lay between the germline ends. Per germline, CDR1 SGDLS and CDR2 YYNGEE. The CDR3 extends over 15 amino acids. The CDR3, as DNA: TGTGCCAGCAGCCCTCCACAGGGCTCGAACTATGGCTACACCTTC. Translation gives CASSPPQGSNYGYTF.

This clone was recorded only once. The rearrangement uses TRBV11-2 and TRBJ2-7, with D possibly being TRBD2 (5 bases). Between the trimmed V and J ends, which lost 7 bases and 2 bases, there was a span of 15 bases. Germline assignment: CDR1 SGHAT and CDR2 FQNNGV. The length of the CDR3 is 14 residues. This chain's CDR3 is CASIHPGVTYEQYF. DNA for the CDR3: TGTGCCAGCATCCACCCCGGGGTTACCTACGAGCAGTACTTC.

J is TRBJ2-1 and V is TRBV24-1; the D is unclear. CDR3 size: 11 residues. The germline V and J ends were trimmed by 5 bases and 4 bases, with 2 bases remaining between them. Germline CDR1 reads KGHDR; CDR2 reads SFDVKD. CDR3 sequence (DNA): TGTGCCACCAGTGCTTACAATGAGCAGTTCTTC. Its protein product is CATSAYNEQFF.

The chain links TRBV9 to TRBJ1-1, with 8 bases identical to TRBD1. This CDR3 is built from 14 residues. V lost 3 bases, J lost 6 bases, and 7 bases stayed unmatched. Germline CDR1 SGDLS, CDR2 YYNGEE. CDR3 sequence reads: CASSGLGQGAEAFF. The CDR3 DNA reads as TGTGCCAGCAGCGGTCTCGGACAGGGAGCTGAAGCTTTCTTT.

This clone was seen a handful of times. This chain connects TRBV19 to TRBJ1-2; D unclear. The length of the CDR3 is 11 residues. Germline V CDR1 and CDR2: LNHDA, SQIVND (reference sequence). V was trimmed by 9 bases and J by 4 bases, leaving 9 bases between them. The CDR3, as DNA: TGTGCCAGCAGAGACTCCTATGGCTACACCTTC. It yields the protein CASRDSYGYTF.

This clone was counted once. V usage is TRBV27 and J usage is TRBJ1-5; D unresolved. The CDR3 extends over 13 amino acids. In germline, CDR1 is MNHEY, CDR2 SMNVEV (reference sequence). The V and J ends lost 6 bases and 10 bases respectively, with 16 bases between them. CDR3 coding DNA: TGTGCCAGCAGACGGAATCCGGGTTCCCCCCAGCATTTT. Translated: CASRRNPGSPQHF.

The rearrangement links TRBV27 to TRBJ2-5; 11 positions match TRBD2. The J segment lost 6 bases and the V segment lost 1 base, leaving 4 bases of the junction unmatched. The CDR3 is 15 amino acids. Per germline, CDR1 MNHEY and CDR2 SMNVEV (reference sequence). CDR3 bases: TGTGCCAGCAGTTTATTGGCTAGCGGGGGGAAGACCCAGTACTTC. This gives the protein CASSLLASGGKTQYF.

J is TRBJ1-1 and V is TRBV10-3; D is perhaps TRBD1 (5 bases). Germline loops: CDR1 ENHRY, CDR2 SYGVKD. The V end was cut by 7 bases, the J end by 4 bases, with 13 bases between. CDR3 length equals 13 residues. The CDR3 spells CAIIGQGSTEAFF. The DNA for the CDR3 is TGTGCCATCATAGGGCAGGGCAGCACTGAAGCTTTCTTT.